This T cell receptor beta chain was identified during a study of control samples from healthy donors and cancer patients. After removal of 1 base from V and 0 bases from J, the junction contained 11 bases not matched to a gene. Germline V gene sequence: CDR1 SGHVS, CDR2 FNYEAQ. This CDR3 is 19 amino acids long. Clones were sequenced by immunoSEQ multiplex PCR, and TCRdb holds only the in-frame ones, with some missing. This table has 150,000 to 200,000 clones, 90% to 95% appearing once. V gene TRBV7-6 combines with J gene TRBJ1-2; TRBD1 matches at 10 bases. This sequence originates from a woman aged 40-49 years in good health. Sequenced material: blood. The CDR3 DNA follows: TGTGCCAGCAGCTTAGAGGGTGACAGGGGGCTCTTGACTAACTATGGCTACACCTTC. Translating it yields CASSLEGDRGLLTNYGYTF.